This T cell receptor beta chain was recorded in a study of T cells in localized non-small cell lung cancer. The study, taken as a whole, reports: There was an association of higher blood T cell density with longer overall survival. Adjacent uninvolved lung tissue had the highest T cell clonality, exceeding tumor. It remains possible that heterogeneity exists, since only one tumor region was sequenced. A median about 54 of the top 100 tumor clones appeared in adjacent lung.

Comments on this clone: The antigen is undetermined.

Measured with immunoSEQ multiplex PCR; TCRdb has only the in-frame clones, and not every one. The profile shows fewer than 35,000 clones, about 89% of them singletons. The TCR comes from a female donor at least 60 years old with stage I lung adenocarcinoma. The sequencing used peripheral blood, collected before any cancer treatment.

The CDR3 coding sequence is TGTGCCAGTAGTAGCCAGCGGGAGGGCCCTCGGCAGTTCTTC. As protein: CASSSQREGPRQFF. The chain recombines TRBV19 with TRBJ2-1; 10 nucleotides agree with TRBD2. V shed 4 bases and J 12 bases; nucleotides not matched to a gene: 9. CDR3 length: 14 residues. Germline V gene sequence: CDR1 LNHDA, CDR2 SQIVND (reference sequence).